The clone carrying this T cell receptor (beta chain) was observed many times. Antigen: not known. TCR alpha and beta CDR3 regions were amplified from RNA using iRepertoire nested multiplex PCR. For one-step reverse transcription and amplification, about 90-400 ng of tissue mRNA or PBMC total RNA was used. In TCRdb, the multiplex PCR reads were re-called with MiXCR into one record per CDR3 protein. This sample has a few hundred thousand distinct CDR3 sequences, with 35% to 45% found just once. This record belongs to a study of glioma-infiltrating T cells. Overall study context: Presurgical dexamethasone in glioma patients lasted six or fewer days. Roughly 990,000 peripheral T cells were targeted at 4.5- to 10-fold coverage.

This CDR3 contains 15 residues. Per germline, CDR1 MNHNS and CDR2 SASEGT. Trimming removed 3 bases at V and 1 base at J, with 12 bases between. Broader study findings: Very few CDR3 sequences were shared between tissue and blood.

Source material: glioma tissue, nonneoplastic brain tissue, or PBMCs (not recorded which). This chain joins TRBV6-1 and TRBJ1-1, with unresolved D. The origin of this receptor is a human donor with low-grade glioma or glioblastoma, undergoing nonglioma brain surgery, or in good health (not recorded which). The CDR3 coding sequence is TGTGCCAGCAGTGATTCCCTCACGGGGAACACTGAAGCTTTCTTT. Its protein product is CASSDSLTGNTEAFF.